The 31 T cell receptor beta chains in this list originate from one sample, sequenced in a study of OX40 agonist ivuxolimab in advanced cancers. Assay used: immunoSEQ multiplex PCR; TCRdb lists only in-frame clones, some missing. The sample holds over 35,000 clones, about 79% seen once. The material sequenced was CD4+ or CD8+ T cells sorted from blood, taken in a trial of the OX40 agonist ivuxolimab. The receptors come from an adult with an advanced solid tumor such as melanoma, head and neck, liver or kidney cancer.

The chain joins TRBV27 to TRBJ2-1; 9 nucleotides match TRBD2. Germline assignment: CDR1 MNHEY and CDR2 SMNVEV (reference sequence). The CDR3 is made up of 16 amino acids. V lost 7 bases and J lost 8; bases outside the gene matches: 15. The CDR3 reads CASNPTRGLAADEQFF. The DNA for the CDR3 is TGTGCCAGCAACCCAACAAGGGGACTAGCTGCGGATGAGCAGTTCTTC.

The chain employs TRBV16 and TRBJ1-2; D unresolved. Germline V gene data show CDR1 as KGHSY and CDR2 as FQNENV. V was clipped by 4 bases and J by 4 bases, with 10 bases between them. CDR3 length equals 13 residues. The CDR3 DNA follows: TGTGCCAGCAGCCCCGACACCCGCTATGGCTACACCTTC. Translating gives CASSPDTRYGYTF.

The chain recombines TRBV30 with TRBJ2-7; 10 nucleotides agree with TRBD2. From germline, CDR1 is GTSNPN and CDR2 SVGIG (reference sequence). The CDR3 is made up of 13 amino acids. The junction had 3 bases not matched to a gene; V was cut back by 5 bases and J by 2 bases. CDR3 sequence reads: CAWRLAGTYEQYF. The DNA of the CDR3 is TGTGCCTGGCGACTAGCGGGTACCTACGAGCAGTACTTC. The entire variable domain, with the rest obtained from reference TRBV30 and TRBJ2-7, is as follows: SQTIHQWPATLVQPVGSPLSLECTVEGTSNPNLYWYRQAAGRGLQLLFYSVGIGQISSEVPQNLSASRPQDRQFILSSKKLLLSDSGFYLCAWRLAGTYEQYFGPGTRLTVT.

This clone appeared a few times. The J gene is TRBJ2-2, the V gene TRBV7-2, with TRBD2 matching over 10 bases. Germline CDR1 and CDR2: SGHTA and FQGNSA. The trim removed 6 bases at V and 6 bases at J, leaving 4 bases unmatched. CDR3 length equals 14 residues. The CDR3 is CASSPSGRAGELFF. DNA of the CDR3: TGTGCCAGCAGTCCGAGCGGGAGGGCCGGGGAGCTGTTTTTT.

This clone was observed a few times. The chain links TRBV7-2 to TRBJ2-1; a possible D gene is TRBD2 (6 bases). Germline CDR1 and CDR2: SGHTA and FQGNSA. Trimming cost V 5 bases and J 6 bases, with 14 bases left between them. This CDR3 has 14 residues. The CDR3 DNA reads TGTGCCAGCAGCCCAGATCCGGGACTCAATGAGCAGTTCTTC. This translates into CASSPDPGLNEQFF. The complete variable domain, with remaining parts taken from reference TRBV7-2 and TRBJ2-1, reads GAGVSQSPSNKVTEKGKDVELRCDPISGHTALYWYRQSLGQGLEFLIYFQGNSAPDKSGLPSDRFSAERTGGSVSTLTIQRTQQEDSAVYLCASSPDPGLNEQFFGPGTRLTVL.

CDR3 nucleotides: TGCGCCAGCAACCGACCCTCGGAGGGGATTTATGCTGAAGCTTTCTTT. Protein product: CASNRPSEGIYAEAFF. The chain carries TRBV4-1 and TRBJ1-1; TRBD1 is a possible D gene (5 bases). Between the trimmed V and J ends, which lost 7 bases and 6 bases, there was a span of 24 bases. CDR1 and CDR2 (germline): MGHRA, YSYEKL. The CDR3 covers 16 residues.

This chain uses TRBV7-7 with TRBJ2-3; either TRBD1 or TRBD2 may supply D (7 bases each). Germline V lookup: CDR1 SSHAT, CDR2 FNYEAQ (reference sequence). The CDR3 is made up of 17 amino acids. The germline V and J ends were trimmed by 5 bases and 10 bases, with 28 bases remaining between them. The CDR3 nucleotides read TGTGCCAGCAGCAAAAAACCGCTCGGGGAGGGCCAGGGGGCGCAGTATTTT. Translation gives CASSKKPLGEGQGAQYF.

This clone was observed a few times. The V and J genes are TRBV6-6 and TRBJ1-5, with D tentatively TRBD1 (5 bases). Germline V gene lookup returns CDR1 MNHNY and CDR2 SVGAGI (reference sequence). The CDR3 is made up of 13 amino acids. V was clipped by 1 base and J by 5 bases, with 6 bases between them. CDR3 nucleotide sequence: TGTGCCAGCAGTTACTTGGGGGATCAGCCCCAGCATTTT. Encoded protein: CASSYLGDQPQHF.

The chain employs TRBV30 and TRBJ1-6; 7 positions match TRBD1. Per germline, CDR1 GTSNPN and CDR2 SVGIG (reference sequence). This CDR3 spans 12 amino acids. The chain's CDR3 is CAGRDSNSPLHF. CDR3 in DNA: TGTGCGGGGAGGGACAGTAATTCACCCCTCCACTTT.

CDR3 amino acids: CASSQLLAGGISYNEQFF. DNA for the CDR3: TGCGCCAGCAGCCAACTGTTAGCGGGGGGCATCTCCTACAATGAGCAGTTCTTC. The V gene is TRBV4-1, the J gene TRBJ2-1; TRBD2 aligns across 10 bases. Germline values: CDR1 MGHRA, CDR2 YSYEKL. This CDR3 region has 18 residues. With V trimmed by 2 bases and J by 0 bases, 7 bases remained unmatched.

V gene TRBV18 combines with J gene TRBJ2-6; D unresolved. V lost 3 bases, J lost 0 bases, and 12 bases lay in between. This CDR3 comprises 17 residues. CDR1 is KGHSH and CDR2 is LQKENI in the germline V gene. The CDR3 loop reads CASSPSGFSSGANVLTF. CDR3 nucleotides: TGTGCCAGCTCACCGTCCGGCTTCAGCTCTGGGGCCAACGTCCTGACTTTC.

The chain joins TRBV4-1 to TRBJ2-3; 12 bases are shared with TRBD2. J gave up 2 bases and V 2 bases, and 5 bases lay outside the gene matches. The germline gives CDR1 MGHRA, CDR2 YSYEKL. This CDR3 has 17 amino acids. The CDR3 loop is CASSQPGLAGTTDTQYF. CDR3 DNA: TGCGCCAGCAGCCAACCCGGACTAGCGGGGACCACAGATACGCAGTATTTT.

This CDR3 is CASSIRGLSSYEQYF. CDR3 coding DNA: TGTGCCAGTAGTATCAGGGGTTTAAGCTCCTACGAGCAGTACTTC. The chain links TRBV19 to TRBJ2-7, with D possibly being TRBD1 (6 bases). Trimming removed 3 bases at V and 0 bases at J, with 12 bases between. CDR1 and CDR2 from the germline V gene are LNHDA and SQIVND (reference sequence). The CDR3 contains 15 residues.

This clone appeared a few times. The chain recombines TRBV4-3 with TRBJ1-6; TRBD1 is a possible D gene (5 bases). The CDR3 runs 13 residues. The V gene lost 0 bases and the J gene lost 10 bases, with 7 bases spanning the gap. Germline V lookup: CDR1 LGHNA, CDR2 YSLEER. In DNA form, the CDR3 reads TGCGCCAGCAGCCAAGAAACAGGCTCACCCCTCCACTTT. Residues: CASSQETGSPLHF.

This clone was counted once. CDR3 bases: TGTGCCAGCAGTCCCTTTAGCGGGAGAGGAAGTAATGAGCAGTTCTTC. It codes for CASSPFSGRGSNEQFF. The V call is TRBV27, the J call TRBJ2-1; TRBD2 matches 9 bases. The CDR3 contains 16 residues. V lost 5 bases and J lost 7; bases outside the gene matches: 12. From germline, CDR1 is MNHEY and CDR2 SMNVEV (reference sequence).

V is TRBV7-3 and J is TRBJ2-5, with D maybe TRBD1 (6 bases). The end of the DNA fits TRBJ2-7 better, so the J call may be wrong. The CDR3 loop spans 14 amino acids. Per germline, CDR1 SGHTA and CDR2 FQGTGA. The CDR3 DNA reads as TGTGCCAGCAGCTTAGCACTACAGGGCTACGAGCAGTACTTC. This gives the protein CASSLALQGYEQYF.

The chain joins TRBV6-5 to TRBJ1-2; perhaps TRBD1 as D (5 bases). The CDR3 has 13 residues. Trimming removed 2 bases from V and 1 base from J, with 5 bases in between. Per the germline V gene, CDR1 is MNHEY and CDR2 is SVGAGI. The CDR3 is CASSYQGNYGYTF. CDR3 coding DNA: TGTGCCAGCAGTTACCAGGGTAACTATGGCTACACCTTC.

The chain combines TRBV6-4 with TRBJ1-6; D is perhaps TRBD1 (5 bases). CDR3 length: 16 amino acids. Germline CDR1 MRHNA, CDR2 SNTAGT. V was shortened by 2 bases and J by 5 bases, with 13 bases between the two germline ends. CDR3 bases: TGTGCCAGCAGTGACCCCGGCCAGGGTAATAATTCACCCCTCCACTTT. Protein product: CASSDPGQGNNSPLHF.

The chain uses TRBV9 and TRBJ2-1, with 8 bases that match TRBD2. CDR1 SGDLS and CDR2 YYNGEE come from the germline V gene. The trim removed 0 bases at V and 15 bases at J, leaving 5 bases unmatched. The length of the CDR3 is 12 residues. The CDR3 loop reads CASSVEAGEPFF. CDR3 nucleotide sequence: TGTGCCAGCAGCGTAGAAGCGGGAGAACCGTTCTTC. Combining the CDR3 with reference TRBV9 and TRBJ2-1 gives the whole variable domain DSGVTQTPKHLITATGQRVTLRCSPRSGDLSVYWYQQSLDQGLQFLIQYYNGEERAKGNILERFSAQQFPDLHSELNLSSLELGDSALYFCASSVEAGEPFFGPGTRLTVL.

The J gene is TRBJ1-2, the V gene TRBV19, with TRBD1 matching over 10 bases. The CDR3 totals 13 residues. CDR1 is LNHDA, CDR2 SQIVND, per germline (reference sequence). The V gene end was trimmed by 4 bases and the J gene end by 6 bases; junction bases not matched to a gene: 2. The CDR3, as DNA: TGTGCCAGTAGTACGGGACAGGGGAATGGCTACACCTTC. As protein: CASSTGQGNGYTF.

The chain recombines TRBV19 with TRBJ1-2; D not certain. Germline-derived CDR1 and CDR2 are LNHDA and SQIVND (reference sequence). The CDR3 runs to 17 residues. Trimming shortened V by 6 bases and J by 4 bases, and 24 bases separated the two germline ends. In DNA form, the CDR3 reads TGTGCCAGTAGCCAGAGGCCGGAGAGCAGACCGACCTATGGCTACACCTTC. Translation gives CASSQRPESRPTYGYTF.

The rearrangement links TRBV5-1 to TRBJ2-5; 8 nucleotides agree with TRBD2. Germline CDR1 reads SGHRS; CDR2 reads YFSETQ. This CDR3 has 14 amino acids. V was pared by 4 bases and J by 2 bases, with 4 bases of the junction left unmatched. The CDR3 sequence is CASSLSGTQETQYF. CDR3 coding DNA: TGCGCCAGCAGCCTTAGCGGGACACAAGAGACCCAGTACTTC.

The chain recombines TRBV6-5 with TRBJ2-2; no clear D. The CDR3 loop spans 15 amino acids. Trimming took off 5 bases at V and 4 bases at J, with 14 bases between the two ends. The germline V gene encodes CDR1 MNHEY and CDR2 SVGAGI. Here the CDR3 reads CASSAPGVFTGELFF. In DNA, the CDR3 is TGTGCCAGCAGTGCCCCAGGAGTTTTCACCGGGGAGCTGTTTTTT.

The V and J genes are TRBV27 and TRBJ2-7, with D possibly matching TRBD2 (6 bases). Trimming left V 2 bases short and J 4 bases short, with 15 bases between. The CDR3 extends over 15 amino acids. Germline CDR1 is MNHEY and CDR2 is SMNVEV (reference sequence). The CDR3 bases are TGTGCCAGCAGTTTAGCGACCTCGGGGGTTTACGAGCAGTACTTC. As protein: CASSLATSGVYEQYF.

The chain employs TRBV5-1 and TRBJ1-5, with 7 bases matching TRBD1. The V gene end was trimmed by 4 bases and the J gene end by 1 base; junction bases not matched to a gene: 5. Germline CDR1 reads SGHRS; CDR2 reads YFSETQ. The CDR3 has 15 amino acids. CDR3 DNA sequence: TGCGCCAGCAGCAAATCAGGGGGAAGCAATCAGCCCCAGCATTTT. As protein: CASSKSGGSNQPQHF. Full variable domain (remainder filled in from reference TRBV5-1 and TRBJ1-5): KAGVTQTPRYLIKTRGQQVTLSCSPISGHRSVSWYQQTPGQGLQFLFEYFSETQRNKGNFPGRFSGRQFSNSRSEMNVSTLELGDSALYLCASSKSGGSNQPQHFGDGTRLSIL.

The chain carries TRBV5-1 and TRBJ2-5, with TRBD1 identical over 8 bases. The CDR3 is 14 residues long. V shed 4 bases, J shed 5 bases, and the junction held 7 bases outside the gene matches. CDR1 is SGHRS, CDR2 YFSETQ, per germline. The CDR3 DNA reads as TGCGCCAGCAGCAGATCGACAGGGGCTGAGACCCAGTACTTC. Its protein is CASSRSTGAETQYF.

The chain uses TRBV10-3 and TRBJ1-5, with D possibly being TRBD1 (5 bases). CDR1 is ENHRY and CDR2 is SYGVKD in the germline V gene. V was shortened by 10 bases and J by 6 bases, with 19 bases between the two germline ends. CDR3 size: 14 residues. CDR3 residues: CASRVAADGQPQHF. The CDR3 bases are TGTGCCAGCAGGGTGGCCGCCGATGGTCAGCCCCAGCATTTT.

The rearrangement links TRBV4-3 to TRBJ2-7, with a tentative D call TRBD2 (6 bases). There are 14 residues in the CDR3. CDR1 is LGHNA, CDR2 YSLEER, per germline. V gave up 0 bases and J gave up 7 bases, with 13 bases separating them. The CDR3 spells CASSQDWDSREQYF. In nucleotides, the CDR3 is TGCGCCAGCAGCCAAGATTGGGACTCCCGTGAGCAGTACTTC.

This clone was picked up a small number of times. The CDR3, as DNA: TGCGCCAGCAGCTTGGTTAGCGGGAGCTCCTACGAGCAGTACTTC. This encodes CASSLVSGSSYEQYF. The chain couples TRBV5-1 to TRBJ2-7, with 9 bases aligning to TRBD2. The trim removed 0 bases at V and 0 bases at J, leaving 1 base unmatched. CDR3 size: 15 residues. Per the germline V gene, CDR1 is SGHRS and CDR2 is YFSETQ.

The chain carries TRBV6-5 and TRBJ2-7, with 11 bases that match TRBD1. V trimming: 6 bases; J trimming: 3 bases; junction bases outside the gene matches: 4. This CDR3 is 14 amino acids long. Germline CDR1 and CDR2: MNHEY and SVGAGI. The CDR3 protein is CASRWDRGNYEQYF. Here the CDR3 DNA reads TGTGCCAGCAGATGGGACAGGGGGAACTACGAGCAGTACTTC.

V and J are TRBV20-1 and TRBJ1-4, with 7 bases fitting TRBD1. Per germline, CDR1 DFQATT and CDR2 SNEGSKA (reference sequence). This CDR3 has 11 residues. The CDR3 coding sequence is TGCGCGGGACAGAGTAATGAAAAACTGTTTTTT. This gives the protein CAGQSNEKLFF.